The 7 T cell receptor beta chains below come from one sample, sequenced in a study of brain T cells in children with intractable seizures. Sample time point: blood from clinic visit 5 months post-surgery; TSC patient then seizure free. Some clones are missing from TCRdb's copy, which holds only in-frame ones; the method was immunoSEQ multiplex PCR. This sample yields 340,000 or so clones, of which roughly 92% are seen a single time; about 5.8% belongs to the top ten. The source was peripheral blood, collected 4 to 5 months after surgery. The receptors shown here come from a boy in the first two years of life with tuberous sclerosis and intractable seizures.

In this sample, this clone turned up once. This rearrangement joins TRBV3-1 (or the pseudogene TRBV3-2) to TRBJ2-3; weak D call: TRBD2 (6 bases). The V end was cut by 2 bases, the J end by 4 bases, with 16 bases between. CDR1 LGHDT and CDR2 YNNKEL come from the germline V gene (reference sequence). The CDR3 spans 16 residues. CDR3 protein: CASSQPLAGLADTQYF. DNA of the CDR3: TGTGCCAGCAGCCAACCCCTGGCGGGGCTAGCAGATACGCAGTATTTT.

This chain links TRBV24-1 with TRBJ1-1; D uncertain. The germline CDR1 and CDR2 sequences are KGHDR and SFDVKD. CDR3 length: 13 amino acids. V was shortened by 1 base and J by 6 bases, with 8 bases between the two germline ends. This chain's CDR3 is CATSDFDGSEAFF. The CDR3 DNA is TGTGCCACCAGTGATTTCGACGGGTCTGAAGCTTTCTTT.

V and J are TRBV6-5 and TRBJ2-2; either TRBD1 or TRBD2 may fit D (5 bases each). The CDR3 runs to 13 residues. From germline, CDR1 is MNHEY and CDR2 SVGAGI. Trimming pared 8 bases from V and 0 bases from J, leaving 7 bases between. As DNA, the CDR3 is TGTGCCAGCGGGGGTACGAACACCGGGGAGCTGTTTTTT. Protein product: CASGGTNTGELFF.

J is TRBJ1-2 and V is TRBV5-1, with 7 bases lining up with TRBD1. Per the germline V gene, CDR1 is SGHRS and CDR2 is YFSETQ. The CDR3 is 17 residues long. The junction had 9 bases not matched to a gene; V was cut back by 0 bases and J by 1 base. This CDR3 is CASSLGEGARHNYGYTF. The DNA of the CDR3 is TGCGCCAGCAGCTTGGGAGAGGGGGCGCGTCATAACTATGGCTACACCTTC.

V is TRBV10-1 and J is TRBJ2-2, with 9 bases identical to TRBD1. CDR1 is WNHNN, CDR2 SYGVQD, per germline (reference sequence). Trimming took 4 bases from V and 2 from J; bases not matched to a gene: 5. This CDR3 has 16 residues. CDR3: CASSGHRGRNTGELFF. DNA for the CDR3: TGCGCCAGCAGTGGCCACAGGGGGCGAAACACCGGGGAGCTGTTTTTT.

The chain joins TRBV3-1 (or the pseudogene TRBV3-2) to TRBJ1-2; D might be TRBD1 (6 bases). This CDR3 spans 14 amino acids. CDR1 and CDR2 (germline): LGHDT, YNNKEL (reference sequence). V lost 4 bases, J lost 5 bases, and 14 bases lay in between. In DNA form, the CDR3 reads TGTGCCAGCAGCCTGGGGGGGCTCCGTTATGGCTACACCTTC. This encodes CASSLGGLRYGYTF.

The rearrangement joins TRBV27 to TRBJ2-3, with 13 positions matching TRBD2. CDR1 MNHEY and CDR2 SMNVEV come from the germline V gene (reference sequence). V lost 6 bases and J lost 0; bases outside the gene matches: 15. This CDR3 is 20 amino acids long. The CDR3 sequence: CASRRYGGTSGASSTDTQYF. The CDR3 nucleotides read TGTGCCAGCAGGAGGTATGGGGGGACTAGCGGGGCCTCTAGCACAGATACGCAGTATTTT.